This T cell receptor (beta chain) is drawn from a study of blood T cell repertoires in COVID-19. The CDR3 length is 15 residues. Germline CDR1 is LNHDA and CDR2 is SQIVND (reference sequence). The J segment lost 4 bases and the V segment lost 3 bases, leaving 0 bases of the junction unmatched. Only one count was recorded for this clone. The repertoire was sequenced with immunoSEQ multiplex PCR; TCRdb's copy has only in-frame clones and lacks some. The profile shows some 65,000 clones, about 85% of them singletons. The receptor comes from a man at least 80 years old with acute or convalescent COVID-19. Sequences were obtained from peripheral blood. This chain connects TRBV19 to TRBJ2-5; 15 bases fit TRBD2. Written as DNA, the CDR3 is TGTGCCAGTAGTATGGGACTAGCGGGAGGAGAGACCCAGTACTTC. Protein product: CASSMGLAGGETQYF.